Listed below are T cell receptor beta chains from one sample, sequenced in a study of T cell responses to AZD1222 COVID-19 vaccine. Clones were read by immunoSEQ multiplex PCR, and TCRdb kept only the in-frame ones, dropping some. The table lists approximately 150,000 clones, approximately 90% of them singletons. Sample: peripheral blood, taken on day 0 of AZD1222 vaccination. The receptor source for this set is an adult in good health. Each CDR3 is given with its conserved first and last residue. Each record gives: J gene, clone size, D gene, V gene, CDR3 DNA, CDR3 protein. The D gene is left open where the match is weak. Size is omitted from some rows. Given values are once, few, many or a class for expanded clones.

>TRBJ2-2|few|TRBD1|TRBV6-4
TGTGCCAGCAGCCGGACAGGGGGCTACACCGGGGAGCTGTTTTTT
CASSRTGGYTGELFF
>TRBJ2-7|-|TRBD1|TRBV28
TGTGCCAGCAGGGGTTTGGGACAGGAGATCTACGAGCAGTACTTC
CASRGLGQEIYEQYF
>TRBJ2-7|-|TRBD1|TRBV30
TGTGCCTGGAGTGACCGGGACAGGGGTGAGCAGTACTTC
CAWSDRDRGEQYF
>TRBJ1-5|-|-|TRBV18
TGTGCCAGCTCAACGGACAATAGCAATCAGCCCCAGCATTTT
CASSTDNSNQPQHF
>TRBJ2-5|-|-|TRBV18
TGTGCCAGCTCACTGGGACAAACAAACCGGGAGACCCAGTACTTC
CASSLGQTNRETQYF
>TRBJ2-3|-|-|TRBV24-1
TGTGCCACCAGTGGAGTAAGCGCAACAGATACGCAGTATTTT
CATSGVSATDTQYF
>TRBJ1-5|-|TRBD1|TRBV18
TGTGCCAGCTCACCATTTGCGCGAGGGGGCTCTGGTAGCAATCAGCCCCAGCATTTT
CASSPFARGGSGSNQPQHF
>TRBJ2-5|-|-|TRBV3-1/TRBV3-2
TGTGCCAGCAGCCAAGCCCCACCGGGGATCTCGTCGGGGGAGACCCAGTACTTC
CASSQAPPGISSGETQYF
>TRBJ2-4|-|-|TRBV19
TGTGCCAGTAGTCCATCCGGTGGGTACAGGGCGACCAAAAACATTCAGTACTTC
CASSPSGGYRATKNIQYF
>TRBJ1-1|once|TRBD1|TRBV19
TGTGCCAGTAGTATGGACCGGACAGGCGGGGATGAAGCTTTCTTT
CASSMDRTGGDEAFF
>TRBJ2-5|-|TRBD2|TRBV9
TGTGCCAGCAGCGTAGCAGCGGGAGGGCAAGAGACCCAGTACTTC
CASSVAAGGQETQYF
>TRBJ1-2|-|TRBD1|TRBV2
TGTGCCAGCAGGGGGGACAGGGTTATAGCTAACTATGGCTACACCTTC
CASRGDRVIANYGYTF
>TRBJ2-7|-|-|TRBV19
TGTGCCAGTAGCTCCGGGCCCTCCCTATACGAGCAGTACTTC
CASSSGPSLYEQYF
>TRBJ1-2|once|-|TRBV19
TGTGCCAGTACCATGGGGCTGGGCCGCTGGAATGGCTACACCTTC
CASTMGLGRWNGYTF
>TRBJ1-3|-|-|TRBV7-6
TGTGCCAGCAGCTTAGGTCCGGGGTACCCTGGAAACACCATATATTTT
CASSLGPGYPGNTIYF
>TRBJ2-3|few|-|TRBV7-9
TGTGCCAGCAGCTTAGCTCTAAAGGGGACAGATACGCAGTATTTT
CASSLALKGTDTQYF
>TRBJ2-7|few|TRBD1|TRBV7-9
TGTGCCATCGATCCGACCTGGGACAGCTACGAGCAGTACTTC
CAIDPTWDSYEQYF
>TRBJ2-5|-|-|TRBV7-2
TGTGCCAGCAGACGCCCCCCACAAGAGACCCAGTACTTC
CASRRPPQETQYF
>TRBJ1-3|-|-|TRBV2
TGTGCCAGCAGTGAAATGGTCGGTGGAAACACCATATATTTT
CASSEMVGGNTIYF
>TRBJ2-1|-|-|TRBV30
TGTGCCTGGAGTCCGGGGTACAATGAGCAGTTCTTC
CAWSPGYNEQFF
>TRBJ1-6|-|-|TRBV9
TGTGCCAGCAGCGTAGCGGCGGATTATAATTCACCCCTCCACTTT
CASSVAADYNSPLHF
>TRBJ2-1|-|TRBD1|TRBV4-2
TGTGCCAGCAGCCTTAGCCACCGGGACAGGGCCTACAATGAGCAGTTCTTC
CASSLSHRDRAYNEQFF
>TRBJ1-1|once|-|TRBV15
TGTGCCACCAGCAGAGATCGGGGGGAAGGGACTGAAGCTTTCTTT
CATSRDRGEGTEAFF
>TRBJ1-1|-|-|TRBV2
TGTGCCAGCAGTGATCGAGGTACTGAAGCTTTCTTT
CASSDRGTEAFF
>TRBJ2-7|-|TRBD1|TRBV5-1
TGCGCCAGCAGCCTAACAGGGGGAAGAGGCGAGCAGTACTTC
CASSLTGGRGEQYF
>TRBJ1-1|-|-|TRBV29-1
TGCAGCGTCGCCCCAGGGGACACTGAAGCTTTCTTT
CSVAPGDTEAFF
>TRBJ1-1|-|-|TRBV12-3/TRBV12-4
TGTGCCAGCACTACTACCTGGGGTGAAGCTTTCTTT
CASTTTWGEAFF
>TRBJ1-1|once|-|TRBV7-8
TGTGCCAGCAGCCAAGGCCTTTCCACTGAAGCTTTCTTT
CASSQGLSTEAFF
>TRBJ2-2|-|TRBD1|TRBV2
TGTGCCAGCAGTGAAGTCCCGGGACAGGGGGCCGCCGGGGAGCTGTTTTTT
CASSEVPGQGAAGELFF
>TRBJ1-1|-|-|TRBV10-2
TGCGCCAGCAGTGAGTCGATGGGGAACACTGAAGCTTTCTTT
CASSESMGNTEAFF
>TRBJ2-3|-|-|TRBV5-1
TGCGCCAGCAGCTTCGGGGGAGCTAGCACAGATACGCAGTATTTT
CASSFGGASTDTQYF
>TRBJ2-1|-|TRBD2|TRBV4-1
TGCGCCAGCAGCCCGGGACTACAGCTGACTAATGAGCAGTTCTTC
CASSPGLQLTNEQFF
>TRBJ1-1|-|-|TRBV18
TGTGCCAGCTCACCCCGGACAGCTTCAGAAGCTTTCTTT
CASSPRTASEAFF
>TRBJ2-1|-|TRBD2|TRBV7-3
TGTGCCAGCAGCCCCCCCCCTAGCGGACGTTACAATGAGCAGTTCTTC
CASSPPPSGRYNEQFF
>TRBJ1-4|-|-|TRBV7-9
TGTGCCAGCAGCGCGCCCGGGGCTTTTTCTGCAACTAATGAAAAACTGTTTTTT
CASSAPGAFSATNEKLFF
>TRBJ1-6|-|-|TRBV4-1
TGCGCCAGCAGCCAACAGGACACTCTCTATAATTCACCCCTCCACTTT
CASSQQDTLYNSPLHF
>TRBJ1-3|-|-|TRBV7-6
TGTGCCAGCAGCTGGCAGGGGAGCTCTGGAAACACCATATATTTT
CASSWQGSSGNTIYF
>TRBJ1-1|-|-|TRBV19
TGTGCCAGCAGTATGTGGATGGGGGTAGGGACTGAAGCTTTCTTT
CASSMWMGVGTEAFF
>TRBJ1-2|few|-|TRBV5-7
TGTGCCAGCAGCTTGGCAGGAAGACACTATGGCTACACCTTC
CASSLAGRHYGYTF
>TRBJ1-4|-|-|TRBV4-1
TGCGCCAGCAGCCAAACAGGAGATGCTAATGAAAAACTGTTTTTT
CASSQTGDANEKLFF
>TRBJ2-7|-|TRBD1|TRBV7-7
TGTGCTAGCAGCTTAGGGACAGGGGACAACGAGCAGTACTTC
CASSLGTGDNEQYF
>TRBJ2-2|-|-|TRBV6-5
TGTGCCACCTCCCCCCCGGCGGTCGGGGAGCTGTTTTTT
CATSPPAVGELFF
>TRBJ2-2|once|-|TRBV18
TGTGCCAGCTCACCACTTCTTCCAGATAACACCGGGGAGCTGTTTTTT
CASSPLLPDNTGELFF
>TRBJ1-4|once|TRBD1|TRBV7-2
TGTGCCAGCAGCCCCGGGCAGGGGGCTGAAAAACTGTTTTTT
CASSPGQGAEKLFF
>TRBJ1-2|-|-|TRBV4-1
TGCGCCAGCAGCCAAGAGGATCGGGGCAGGCACGGAGGAGGAGGCTACACCTTC
CASSQEDRGRHGGGGYTF
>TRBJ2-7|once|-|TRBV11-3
TGTGCCAGCAGCTTAGGGAACCGGACGACTAAATGGGGAACCTACGAGCAGTACTTC
CASSLGNRTTKWGTYEQYF
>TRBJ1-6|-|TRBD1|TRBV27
TGTGCCAGCAGCCCCCGGACAGGGGGCGCGTATAATTCACCCCTCCACTTT
CASSPRTGGAYNSPLHF
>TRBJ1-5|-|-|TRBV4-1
TGCGCCAGCAGCCCCCAAAGCCAGGGCCGAACAAATCAGCCCCAGCATTTT
CASSPQSQGRTNQPQHF
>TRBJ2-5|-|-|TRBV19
TGTGCCAGTAGTATATCGAGGGATGAGACCCAGTACTTC
CASSISRDETQYF
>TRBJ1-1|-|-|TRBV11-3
TGTGCCAGCAGCCCAGGGTGGAATATTGAGACTAGGACAGTTGAGGCTTTCTTT
CASSPGWNIETRTVEAFF
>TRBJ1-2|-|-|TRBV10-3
TGTGCCACCGGGACCGGCGGAGAGGGCTACACCTTC
CATGTGGEGYTF
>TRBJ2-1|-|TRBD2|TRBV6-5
TGTGCCAGCAGTCCGGTGGCGGGAGGGCCAGGAGTGCAGTTCTTC
CASSPVAGGPGVQFF
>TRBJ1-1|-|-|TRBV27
TGTGCCAGCAGTTTATGGGGGCGCTTCCCGAACACTGAAGCTTTCTTT
CASSLWGRFPNTEAFF